This T cell receptor (beta chain) was observed in a study of T cell responses to AZD1222 COVID-19 vaccine. Study observations and caveats: Reports say nearly half of spike-specific TCRs go after unmutated variant regions. Spike-wide coverage was observed for vaccine-associated CD4 TCRs, with dominant responses at 160-218 and 743-854. White British ancestry dominated among donors, who included more females, and clonal diversity was possibly underestimated.

Libraries were prepared by immunoSEQ multiplex PCR; TCRdb keeps only in-frame clonotypes and omits some of them. The sample carries about 24,000 clones, 70% to 90% recorded once. Turning to this clone: Its antigen is still unknown.

The clonotype comes from an adult who received the AZD1222 COVID-19 vaccine. The starting material was peripheral blood, obtained 28 days after the second AZD1222 dose.

CDR3 bases: TGTGCCAGCAGGCAGACTAGCGGGAGCACAGATACGCAGTATTTT. Encoded protein: CASRQTSGSTDTQYF. This sequence joins TRBV27 and TRBJ2-3; TRBD2 aligns across 10 bases. Trimming cost V 6 bases and J 0 bases; bases outside gene matches: 3. CDR3 length equals 15 residues. Germline V CDR1 and CDR2: MNHEY, SMNVEV (reference sequence).